This section outlines one T cell receptor beta chain sequence together with its context. This sample is drawn from a study of blood T cell repertoires in COVID-19. Study details: The United States, Italy and Spain supplied acute and convalescent COVID-19 samples.

Which cohort a participant joined came from the clinical history participants gave. Measured with immunoSEQ multiplex PCR; TCRdb has only the in-frame clones, and not every one. The sample contains approximately 150,000 clones, around 87% of which appear only once. Sequenced material: PBMCs or T cells enriched from blood (not recorded which). This receptor was identified in a man between 60 and 70 years old who had recovered from COVID-19.

Here the CDR3 reads CASSLRVAGEDNEQFF. The CDR3 DNA reads TGTGCCAGCAGCTTAAGGGTGGCGGGAGAGGACAATGAGCAGTTCTTC. This chain connects TRBV7-8 to TRBJ2-1, with TRBD2 identical over 7 bases. The V gene's germline CDR1 is SGHVS and CDR2 FQNEAQ. The CDR3 is 16 amino acids. Unmatched junction bases numbered 9, after V lost 2 bases and J lost 5 bases.